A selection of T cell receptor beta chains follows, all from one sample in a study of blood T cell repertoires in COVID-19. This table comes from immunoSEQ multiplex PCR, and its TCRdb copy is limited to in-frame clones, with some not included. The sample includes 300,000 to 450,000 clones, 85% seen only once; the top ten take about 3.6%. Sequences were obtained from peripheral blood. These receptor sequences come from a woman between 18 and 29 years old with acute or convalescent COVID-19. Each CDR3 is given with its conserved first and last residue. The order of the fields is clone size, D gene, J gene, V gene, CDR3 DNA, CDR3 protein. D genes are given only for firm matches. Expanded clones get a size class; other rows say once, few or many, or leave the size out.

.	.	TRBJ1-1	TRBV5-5	TGTGCCAGCAGCTTGGACCCGGGGATGAACACTGAAGCTTTCTTT	CASSLDPGMNTEAFF
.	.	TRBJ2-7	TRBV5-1	TGCGCCAGCAGCGACACCGGGGTGGCCTACGAGCAGTACTTC	CASSDTGVAYEQYF
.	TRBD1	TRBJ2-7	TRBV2	TGTGCCAGCAGTCCACAGGGGCCGAACACCTACGAGCAGTACTTC	CASSPQGPNTYEQYF
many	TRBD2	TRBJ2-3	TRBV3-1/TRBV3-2	TGTGCCAGCAGCCAGGGACTAGCCCCAGATACGCAGTATTTT	CASSQGLAPDTQYF
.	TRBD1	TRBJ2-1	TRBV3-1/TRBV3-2	TGTGCCAGCAGCCAAGACGGGAGGGGGACAGGGGGTCGACGAGCAAGCAATGAGCAGTTCTTC	CASSQDGRGTGGRRASNEQFF
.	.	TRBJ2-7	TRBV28	TGTGCCAGCAGTTTCCGAGGAGGGCCCTCCTACGAGCAGTACTTC	CASSFRGGPSYEQYF
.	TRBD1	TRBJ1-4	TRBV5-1	TGCGCCAGCAGCTACAGGGGGCTAGGGGCTAATGAAAAACTGTTTTTT	CASSYRGLGANEKLFF
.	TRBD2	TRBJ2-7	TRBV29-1	TGCAGCGTAAGGGGACTAGCGAACTACGAGCAGTACTTC	CSVRGLANYEQYF
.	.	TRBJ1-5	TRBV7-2	TGTGCCAGCAGCTTAAGTGGGGGCGAGCCCCAGCATTTT	CASSLSGGEPQHF
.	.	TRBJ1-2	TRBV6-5	TGTGCCAGCAGTAATTGGGGAGAGGGTACATATGGCTACACCTTC	CASSNWGEGTYGYTF
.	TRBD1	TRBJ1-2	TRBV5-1	TGCGCCAGCAGCGGAACAGGGGTGAACGATGGCTACACCTTC	CASSGTGVNDGYTF
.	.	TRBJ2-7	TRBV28	TGTGCCAGCACCGGACTCGGAAGGGAGCAGTACTTC	CASTGLGREQYF
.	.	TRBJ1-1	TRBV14	TGTGCCAGCAGCCAAGATCTGGAGGGCGAAGCTTTCTTT	CASSQDLEGEAFF
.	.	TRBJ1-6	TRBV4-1	TGCGCCAGCAGCCAAGGAAGGGAGAATTCACCCCTCCACTTT	CASSQGRENSPLHF
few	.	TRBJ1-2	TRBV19	TGTGCCAGTAGAAGAGACTATGGCTACACCTTC	CASRRDYGYTF
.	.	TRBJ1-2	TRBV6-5	TGTGCCGGTGGGAGGGACAAAGCGGGCTATGGCTACACCTTC	CAGGRDKAGYGYTF
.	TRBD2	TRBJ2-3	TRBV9	TGTGCCAGCAGCGTACAGGTCCGGGAGGTTACAGATACGCAGTATTTT	CASSVQVREVTDTQYF
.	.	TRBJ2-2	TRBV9	TGTGCCAGCACCCGAGGTCCCTCGATTTTCACCGGGGAGCTGTTTTTT	CASTRGPSIFTGELFF
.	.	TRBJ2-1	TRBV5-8	TGTGCCAGCAGTTCAATAGCGTTGGGATACTACAATGAGCAGTTCTTC	CASSSIALGYYNEQFF
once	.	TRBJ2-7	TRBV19	TGTGCCAGTAGTGCCGGGGGACGGGAGCAGTACTTC	CASSAGGREQYF
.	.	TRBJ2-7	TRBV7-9	TGTGCCAGCAGCCCCATCGGGGACGAGCAGTACTTC	CASSPIGDEQYF
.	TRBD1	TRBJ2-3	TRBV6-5	TGTGCCAGCAGCTGGGACAGGGGGTCAGATACGCAGTATTTT	CASSWDRGSDTQYF
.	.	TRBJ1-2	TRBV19	TGTGCCAGTACTGGGGGGGCTTCTAACTATGGCTACACCTTC	CASTGGASNYGYTF
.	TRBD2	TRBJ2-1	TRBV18	TGTGCCAGCTCACCACCTAGCGGGAGGGCCAATGAGCAGTTCTTC	CASSPPSGRANEQFF
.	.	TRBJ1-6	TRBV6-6	TGTGCCAGCAGCCTACAGGGTTTGAATTCACCCCTCCACTTT	CASSLQGLNSPLHF
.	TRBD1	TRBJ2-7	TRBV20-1	TGCAGTGCTAGTTTAGGGGGCCCTTACGAGCAGTACTTC	CSASLGGPYEQYF
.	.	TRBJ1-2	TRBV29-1	TGCAGCGTTGAGGGCGTGGATGGCTACACCTTC	CSVEGVDGYTF
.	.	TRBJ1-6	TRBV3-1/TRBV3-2	TGTGCCAGCAGCCCACCTTCGTCGGGGAATTCACCCCTCCACTTT	CASSPPSSGNSPLHF
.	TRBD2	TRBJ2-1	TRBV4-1	TGCGCCAGCAGCCAAGACTCGGGACTAAATGGAGCCGAGCAGTTCTTC	CASSQDSGLNGAEQFF
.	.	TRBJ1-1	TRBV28	TGTGCCAGCAGGGTAATGGGGGGTTCTGTAGCTTTCTTT	CASRVMGGSVAFF
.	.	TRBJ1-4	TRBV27	TGTGCCAGCAGTCCCGGCGGTAGGGAAAAACTGTTTTTT	CASSPGGREKLFF
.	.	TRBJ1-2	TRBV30	TGTGCCTGGAGTCTAGGGGGGGCGGGCTACACCTTC	CAWSLGGAGYTF
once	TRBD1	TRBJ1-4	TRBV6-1	TGTGCCAGCAGTGAAATTGACAGGGCGGATGAAAAACTGTTTTTT	CASSEIDRADEKLFF
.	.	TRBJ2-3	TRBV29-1	TGCAGCGTTGAAGGACTATTCACAGATACGCAGTATTTT	CSVEGLFTDTQYF
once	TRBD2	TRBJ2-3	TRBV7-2	TGTGCCAGCAGCTTAGTAGGGCTAGCGGGGACCTCAGATACGCAGTATTTT	CASSLVGLAGTSDTQYF
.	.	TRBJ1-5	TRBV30	TGTGCCGCGGAGGGGAATAGCAATCAGCCCCAGCATTTT	CAAEGNSNQPQHF
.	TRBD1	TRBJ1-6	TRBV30	TGTGCCTGGAGTGAGGCAGGGGGTTCACCCCTCCACTTT	CAWSEAGGSPLHF
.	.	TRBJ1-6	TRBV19	TGTGCCAGTAGCCGAGAGGGGGAGTCCTATAATTCACCCCTCCACTTT	CASSREGESYNSPLHF
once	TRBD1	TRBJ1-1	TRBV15	TGTGCCACCAGCAGACTGACGTACCAGGGGGGTGAAGCTTTCTTT	CATSRLTYQGGEAFF
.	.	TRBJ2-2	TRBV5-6	TGTGCCAGCAGCACATTAACAGTGAACACCGGGGAGCTGTTTTTT	CASSTLTVNTGELFF
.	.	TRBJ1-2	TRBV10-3	TGTGCCATCAGTCTGACAGAGATCTATACGAAAGGCTACACCTTC	CAISLTEIYTKGYTF
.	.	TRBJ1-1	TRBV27	TGTGCCAGCAGTAACAGGGTTATTAGCACTGAAGCTTTCTTT	CASSNRVISTEAFF
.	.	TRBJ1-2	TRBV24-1	TGTGCCACCAGTGATGGGTCGGGGGAGAACGGCTACACCTTC	CATSDGSGENGYTF
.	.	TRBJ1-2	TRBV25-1	TGTGCCAGCAGTGCAGCCAGGGAGGACGAACTCGAAGGCTACACCTTC	CASSAAREDELEGYTF
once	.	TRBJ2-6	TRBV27	TGTGCCAGCAGTTTGGGGGCGTCTGGGGCCAACGTCCTGACTTTC	CASSLGASGANVLTF
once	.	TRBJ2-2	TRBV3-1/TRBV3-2	TGTGCCAGCAGCCAGGCACAAAACACCGGGGAGCTGTTTTTT	CASSQAQNTGELFF